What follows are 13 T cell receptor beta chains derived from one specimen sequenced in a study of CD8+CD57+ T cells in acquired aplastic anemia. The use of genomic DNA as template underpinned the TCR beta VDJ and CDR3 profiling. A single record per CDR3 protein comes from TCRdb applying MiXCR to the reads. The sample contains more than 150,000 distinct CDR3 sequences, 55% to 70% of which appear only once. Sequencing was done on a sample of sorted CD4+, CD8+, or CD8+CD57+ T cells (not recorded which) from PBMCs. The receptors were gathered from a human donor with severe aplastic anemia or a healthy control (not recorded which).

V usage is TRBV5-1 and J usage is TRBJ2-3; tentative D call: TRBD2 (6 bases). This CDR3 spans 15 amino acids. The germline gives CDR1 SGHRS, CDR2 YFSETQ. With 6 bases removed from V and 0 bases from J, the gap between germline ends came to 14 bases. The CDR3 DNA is TGCGCCAGCAATCTTTGGGGGACTAGCACAGATACGCAGTATTTT. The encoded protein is CASNLWGTSTDTQYF.

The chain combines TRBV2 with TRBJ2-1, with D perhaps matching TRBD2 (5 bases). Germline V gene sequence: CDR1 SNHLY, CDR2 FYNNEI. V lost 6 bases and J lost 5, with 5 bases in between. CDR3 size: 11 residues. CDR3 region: CASSGDNEQFF. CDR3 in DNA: TGTGCCAGCAGCGGGGACAATGAGCAGTTCTTC.

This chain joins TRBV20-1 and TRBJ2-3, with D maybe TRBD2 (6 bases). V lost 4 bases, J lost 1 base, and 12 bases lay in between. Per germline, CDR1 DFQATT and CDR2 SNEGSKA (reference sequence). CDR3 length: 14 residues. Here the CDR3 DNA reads TGCAGTGCTAAACTAGCTGCCGGCACAGATACGCAGTATTTT. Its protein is CSAKLAAGTDTQYF.

CDR3 coding DNA: TGTGCCAGCAGGGACAGGGACCTGCGAGGCTACACCTTC. Its translation: CASRDRDLRGYTF. The chain is built from TRBV5-4 and TRBJ1-2; 8 positions agree with TRBD1. Looked up from germline, CDR1 is SGHNT and CDR2 is YYREEE (reference sequence). The J segment lost 8 bases and the V segment lost 5 bases, leaving 8 bases of the junction unmatched. The CDR3 covers 13 residues.

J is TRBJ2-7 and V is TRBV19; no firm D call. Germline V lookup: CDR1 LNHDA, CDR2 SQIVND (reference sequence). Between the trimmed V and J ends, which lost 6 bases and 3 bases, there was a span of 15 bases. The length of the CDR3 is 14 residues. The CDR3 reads CASRFRAQGYEQYF. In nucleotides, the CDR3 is TGTGCCAGTAGATTTAGGGCCCAAGGCTACGAGCAGTACTTC.

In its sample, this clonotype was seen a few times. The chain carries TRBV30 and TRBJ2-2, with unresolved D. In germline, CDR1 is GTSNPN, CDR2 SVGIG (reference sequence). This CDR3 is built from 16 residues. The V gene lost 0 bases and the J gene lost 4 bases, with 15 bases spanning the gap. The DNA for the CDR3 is TGTGCCTGGAGTGTACTCGGGCAGCTTTTCACCGGGGAGCTGTTTTTT. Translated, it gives CAWSVLGQLFTGELFF.

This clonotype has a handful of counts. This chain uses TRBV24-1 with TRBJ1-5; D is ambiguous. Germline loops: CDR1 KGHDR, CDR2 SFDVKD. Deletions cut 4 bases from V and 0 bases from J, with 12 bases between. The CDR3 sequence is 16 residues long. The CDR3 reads CATSDGPGSSNQPQHF. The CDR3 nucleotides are TGTGCCACCAGTGACGGTCCGGGTAGTAGCAATCAGCCCCAGCATTTT.

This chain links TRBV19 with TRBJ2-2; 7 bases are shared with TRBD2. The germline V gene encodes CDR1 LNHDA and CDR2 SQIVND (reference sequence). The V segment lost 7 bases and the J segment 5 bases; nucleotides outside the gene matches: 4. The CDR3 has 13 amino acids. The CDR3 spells CASMREWTGELFF. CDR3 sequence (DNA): TGTGCCAGTATGCGGGAGTGGACCGGGGAGCTGTTTTTT.

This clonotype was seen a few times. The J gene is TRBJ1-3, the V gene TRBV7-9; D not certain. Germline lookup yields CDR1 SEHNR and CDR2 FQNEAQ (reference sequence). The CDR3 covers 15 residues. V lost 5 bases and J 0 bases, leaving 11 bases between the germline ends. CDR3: CASSGRSSSGNTIYF. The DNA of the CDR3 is TGTGCCAGCAGCGGCAGGTCTAGCTCTGGAAACACCATATATTTT.

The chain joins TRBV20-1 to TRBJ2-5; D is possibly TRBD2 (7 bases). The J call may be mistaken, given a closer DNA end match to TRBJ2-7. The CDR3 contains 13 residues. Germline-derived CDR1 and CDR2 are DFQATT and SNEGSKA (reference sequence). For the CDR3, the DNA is TGCAGTGCATATAAGGGGGGGTTCTACGAGCAGTACTTC. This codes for CSAYKGGFYEQYF.

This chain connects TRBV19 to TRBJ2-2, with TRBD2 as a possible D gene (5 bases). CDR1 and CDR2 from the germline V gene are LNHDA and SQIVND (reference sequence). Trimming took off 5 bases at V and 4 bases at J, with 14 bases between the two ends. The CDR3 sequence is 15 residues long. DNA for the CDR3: TGTGCCAGTAGTGCACGGGAACTTTTCACCGGGGAGCTGTTTTTT. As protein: CASSARELFTGELFF. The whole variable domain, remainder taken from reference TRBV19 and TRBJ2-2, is DGGITQSPKYLFRKEGQNVTLSCEQNLNHDAMYWYRQDPGQGLRLIYYSQIVNDFQKGDIAEGYSVSREKKESFPLTVTSAQKNPTAFYLCASSARELFTGELFFGEGSRLTVL.

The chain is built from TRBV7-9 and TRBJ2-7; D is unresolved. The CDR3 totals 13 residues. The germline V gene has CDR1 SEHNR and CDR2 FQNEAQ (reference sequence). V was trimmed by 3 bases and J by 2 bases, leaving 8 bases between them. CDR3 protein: CASSFYSTYEQYF. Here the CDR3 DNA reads TGTGCCAGCAGCTTCTACAGCACCTACGAGCAGTACTTC. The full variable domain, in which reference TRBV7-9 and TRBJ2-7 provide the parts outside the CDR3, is DTGVSQNPRHKITKRGQNVTFRCDPISEHNRLYWYRQTLGQGPEFLTYFQNEAQLEKSRLLSDRFSAERPKGSFSTLEIQRTEQGDSAMYLCASSFYSTYEQYFGPGTRLTVT.

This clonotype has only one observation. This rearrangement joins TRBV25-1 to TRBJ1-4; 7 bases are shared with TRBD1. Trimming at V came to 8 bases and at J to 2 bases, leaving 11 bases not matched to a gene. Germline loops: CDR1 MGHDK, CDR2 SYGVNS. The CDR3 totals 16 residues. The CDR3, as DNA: TGTGCCAGCGGAGAGAAACAGGGGTGGACTAATGAAAAACTGTTTTTT. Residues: CASGEKQGWTNEKLFF.